This T cell receptor beta chain stems from a study of chemoradiotherapy in HPV16-positive cancers. Turning to the study itself: Candidate HPV-specific T-cell clones and common TCR motifs came from functional assays in two HPV16-positive patients.

Study results and limitations: Candidate HPV-specific clones and E7-related TCR motifs grew in tumor during treatment. HPV-responsive T-cell expansion during chemoradiotherapy was linked to improved recurrence-free survival in HPV16-positive patients.

With respect to this clone: Its antigen is still unknown.

Sequenced by immunoSEQ multiplex PCR; TCRdb stores in-frame clones only, minus some. The sample has 5,000 to 6,500 clones; 78% are singletons. Losses at the gene ends were 3 bases for V and 8 bases for J; bases not matched to a gene: 14. Germline CDR1 and CDR2: MGHDK and SYGVNS. This CDR3 spans 17 amino acids. This specimen was taken from a patient who underwent chemoradiotherapy. This chain links TRBV25-1 with TRBJ2-1; 9 nucleotides match TRBD1. The clonotype originates from a human donor with HPV-associated anogenital cancer. DNA of the CDR3: TGTGCCAGCAGTGACCCCGGGGACAGGGCTTCGCGGTATGAGCAGTTCTTC. Its protein is CASSDPGDRASRYEQFF.